Given below is one TCR beta chain in context. The data were taken from a study of blood T cell repertoires in COVID-19. Study overall: Sites across the United States, Italy and Spain contributed samples from acute and convalescent COVID-19. PBMCs, B-cell-depleted T cells, or T cells provided the cDNA or gDNA that made up the material.

The junction had 0 bases not matched to a gene; V was cut back by 3 bases and J by 1 base. The CDR3 totals 14 residues. Germline CDR1 reads MDHEN; CDR2 reads SYDVKM. In the original processing: Estimated nucleated cell counts came from reference gene primer amplification. Some clones are missing from TCRdb's copy, which holds only in-frame ones; the method was immunoSEQ multiplex PCR. V, J and clone size are those of that table, while D and trimming were read from the DNA. The sample has some 450,000 clones; around 88% are singletons. Followed over time, Seattle patients had been enrolled while infection was active.

The chain employs TRBV28 and TRBJ2-3; 8 nucleotides agree with TRBD1. The clonotype originates from a woman between 50 and 59 years old with COVID-19, enrolled during active disease. The sample was peripheral blood. The CDR3 sequence: CASSLDRGTDTQYF. The CDR3 coding sequence is TGTGCCAGCAGTTTGGACAGGGGCACAGATACGCAGTATTTT.